This T cell receptor beta chain was recovered during a study of blood T cells in healthy people across ages (dated by TCRdb to between 2014 and 2017). Background on the whole study: In model experiments, roughly one uniquely barcoded TCR beta cDNA molecule per two T cells was captured by template switching. To avoid experimental bias, donors of different ages were spread randomly across the sequencing lanes. Age-related changes in TCR beta repertoire diversity were measured in the study by deep sequencing normalized with unique cDNA molecular identifiers. Using the same blood draw, the study looked at two additional independent replicas of 1 million unique cDNA reads for two donors, one aged 18 to 30 and the other aged 80 or older. Four age groups were formed from the donors: young (average about 17 years), middle-aged (approximately 40), aged (approximately 60) and long-lived (around 82).

From the germline V gene, CDR1 is SGHTA and CDR2 is FQGNSA. Including the terminal cysteine and phenylalanine, the CDR3 comprises 13 residues. Left in the record is the CDR3 DNA by itself, 39 bases read in frame from the first base. Study-wide findings and limitations: Observed TCR beta diversity per million T cells fell roughly linearly with age, and a significant reduction was already apparent by age around 44. The long-lived group showed more naive CD4+ T cells, fewer expanded clones and increased TCR diversity than the aged group, suggesting age selection. Estimates of total diversity based on one million sequenced T cells were considered lower bounds and underestimates. Since profiling was done on bulk unsorted PBMCs, naive and antigen-experienced compartments could not be conclusively compared. Because donor CMV infection status was unknown, age-related changes in expanded clonotypes were potentially confounded. A strong correlation was found between observed TCR beta diversity and the percentage of naive T cells measured by flow cytometry.

Systemically healthy Caucasian individuals from Russia, around 39 in total and aged about 6 to 95 years, were included as donors. Ten milliliters of peripheral blood were drawn from each donor into EDTA-treated Vacutainer tubes. Ficoll-Paque density-gradient centrifugation was used to isolate PBMCs, with at least 6 million per sample. Trizol reagent was used to extract total RNA from PBMCs, with at least 6 micrograms per sample. The percentages of naive CD45RAhigh/CD27high T cells were determined by flow cytometry on a PBMC aliquot from every donor. This clonotype was seen just once. The antigen it recognizes is unknown. The germline gene is not matched at one end of the junction; a read error may be the cause. Library method: 5' RACE. Sequencing was carried out with an Illumina HiSeq 2500. The second PCR ran for about 6 to 12 cycles and used a J-beta primer mix along with a sample-barcoded 5' primer. Each TCR beta cDNA molecule received a unique molecular identifier from a template-switch 5' adaptor carrying 12 random nucleotides. Each sample yielded at least 3 million CDR3-containing paired-end reads. First-strand cDNA was synthesized from all RNA with the Mint cDNA synthesis kit, primed by a TRBC-specific oligonucleotide. All cDNA was treated with uracil-DNA glycosylase and then went through a first 18-cycle PCR with the universal primers M1SS and BC2_uni_R. Regarding the original processing steps: Each sample was normalized by randomly selecting 1 million high-quality reads, each carrying a distinct molecular identifier. Reads with shared molecular identifiers were discarded instead of being binned into consensus sequences. MiTCR, with a Q25 quality threshold and the strictest error-elimination algorithm, was used for CDR3 identification, clonotype clustering and error correction. A nonparametric unseen species model with Euler transformation was used to estimate a lower bound on total TCR beta diversity. TCRdb passed the public sequencing reads through fastp at Q25 and MiXCR, retaining productive beta sequences. When rows share a CDR3 protein, they turn into one entry using the most common DNA and genes. TCRdb's processing, not the study's, gives the V and J calls here. Counted in this sample were over 600,000 distinct CDR3 sequences; about 47% of them appeared once. The ten most abundant clones make up 15% to 20% of the sample.

The TCR comes from a man older than 75 in good health. Material: blood. The chain uses TRBV7-2 and TRBJ1-2; a weak D assignment points to TRBD1 (6 bases agree). The CDR3 has the sequence CACSPDSYYGYTF. The DNA sequence reads TGTGCCTGCAGCCCGGACAGCTATTATGGCTACACCTTC. The entire variable domain, with the stretches around the CDR3 drawn from the reference TRBV7-2 and TRBJ1-2 proteins, is GAGVSQSPSNKVTEKGKDVELRCDPISGHTALYWYRQSLGQGLEFLIYFQGNSAPDKSGLPSDRFSAERTGGSVSTLTIQRTQQEDSAVYLCACSPDSYYGYTFGSGTRLTVV.